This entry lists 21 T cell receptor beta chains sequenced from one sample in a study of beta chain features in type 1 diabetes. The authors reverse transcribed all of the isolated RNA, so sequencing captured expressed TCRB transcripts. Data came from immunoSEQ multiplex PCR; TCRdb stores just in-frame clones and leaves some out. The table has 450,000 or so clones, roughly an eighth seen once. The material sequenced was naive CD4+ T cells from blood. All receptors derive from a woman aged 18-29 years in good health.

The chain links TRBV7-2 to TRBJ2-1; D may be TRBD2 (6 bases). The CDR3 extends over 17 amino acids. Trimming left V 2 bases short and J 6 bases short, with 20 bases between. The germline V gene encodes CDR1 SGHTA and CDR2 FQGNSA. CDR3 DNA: TGTGCCAGCAGCTTATCTCCGGGGCTAGCGAAGCTCAATGAGCAGTTCTTC. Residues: CASSLSPGLAKLNEQFF.

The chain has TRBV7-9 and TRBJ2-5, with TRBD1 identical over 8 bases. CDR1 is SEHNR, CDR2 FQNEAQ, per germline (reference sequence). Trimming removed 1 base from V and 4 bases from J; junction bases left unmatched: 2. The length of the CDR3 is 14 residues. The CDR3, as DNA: TGTGCCAGCAGCTTAGAGGACAGGGTAGAGACCCAGTACTTC. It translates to CASSLEDRVETQYF.

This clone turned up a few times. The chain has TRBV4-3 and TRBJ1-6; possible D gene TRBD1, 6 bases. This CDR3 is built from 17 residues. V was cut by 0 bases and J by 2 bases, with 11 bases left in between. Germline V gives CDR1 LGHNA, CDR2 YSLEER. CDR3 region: CASSQDLWDTYNSPLHF. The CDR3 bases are TGCGCCAGCAGCCAAGATCTTTGGGACACCTATAATTCACCCCTCCACTTT.

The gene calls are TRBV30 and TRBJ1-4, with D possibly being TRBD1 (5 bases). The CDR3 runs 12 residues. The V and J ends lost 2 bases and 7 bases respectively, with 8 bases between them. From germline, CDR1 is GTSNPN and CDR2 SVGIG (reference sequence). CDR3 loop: CAWSPTGEKLFF. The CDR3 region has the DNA TGTGCCTGGAGTCCTACAGGTGAAAAACTGTTTTTT.

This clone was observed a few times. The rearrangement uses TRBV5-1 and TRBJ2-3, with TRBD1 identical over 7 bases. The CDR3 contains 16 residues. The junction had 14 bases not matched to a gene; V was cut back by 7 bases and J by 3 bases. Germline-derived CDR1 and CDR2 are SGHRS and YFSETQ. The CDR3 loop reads CASARIRGLGTDTQYF. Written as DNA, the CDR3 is TGCGCCAGCGCCCGCATAAGGGGGCTTGGGACAGATACGCAGTATTTT.

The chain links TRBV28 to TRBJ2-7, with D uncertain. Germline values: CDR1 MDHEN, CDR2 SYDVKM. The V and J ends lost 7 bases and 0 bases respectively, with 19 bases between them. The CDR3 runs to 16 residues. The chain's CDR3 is CASTPADGSRSYEQYV. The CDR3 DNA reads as TGTGCCAGCACCCCGGCGGACGGATCACGCTCCTACGAGCAGTACGTC.

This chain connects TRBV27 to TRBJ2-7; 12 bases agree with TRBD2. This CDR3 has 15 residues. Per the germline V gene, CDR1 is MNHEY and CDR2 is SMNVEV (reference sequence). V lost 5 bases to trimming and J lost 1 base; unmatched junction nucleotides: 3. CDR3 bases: TGTGCCAGCAGTAAACTAGCGGGGGGTTCCTACGAGCAGTACGTC. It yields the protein CASSKLAGGSYEQYV.

The CDR3 nucleotides are TGTGCCAGTAGGTGGGATGGCTCCTACAATGAGCAGTTCTTC. Protein: CASRWDGSYNEQFF. V gene TRBV19 combines with J gene TRBJ2-1, with D unresolved. Between the trimmed V and J ends, which lost 6 bases and 0 bases, there was a span of 9 bases. Looked up from germline, CDR1 is LNHDA and CDR2 is SQIVND (reference sequence). The CDR3 extends over 14 amino acids.

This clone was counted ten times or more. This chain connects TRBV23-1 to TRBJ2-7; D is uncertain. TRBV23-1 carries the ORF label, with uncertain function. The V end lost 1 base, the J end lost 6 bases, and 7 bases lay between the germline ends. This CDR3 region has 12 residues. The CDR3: CASSQWSLEQYF. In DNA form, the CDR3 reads TGCGCCAGCAGTCAATGGTCCCTCGAGCAGTACTTC.

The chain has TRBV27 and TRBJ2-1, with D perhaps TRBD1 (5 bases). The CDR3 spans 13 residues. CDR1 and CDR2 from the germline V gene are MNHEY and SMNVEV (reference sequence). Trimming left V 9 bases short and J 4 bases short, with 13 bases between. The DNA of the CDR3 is TGTGCCAGGATACAGGAGACATACAATGAGCAGTTCTTC. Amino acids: CARIQETYNEQFF.

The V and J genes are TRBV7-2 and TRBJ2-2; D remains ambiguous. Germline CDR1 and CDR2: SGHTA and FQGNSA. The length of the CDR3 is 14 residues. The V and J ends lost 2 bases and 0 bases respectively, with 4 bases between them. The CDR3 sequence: CASSLQANTGELFF. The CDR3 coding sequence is TGTGCCAGCAGCTTACAGGCGAACACCGGGGAGCTGTTTTTT.

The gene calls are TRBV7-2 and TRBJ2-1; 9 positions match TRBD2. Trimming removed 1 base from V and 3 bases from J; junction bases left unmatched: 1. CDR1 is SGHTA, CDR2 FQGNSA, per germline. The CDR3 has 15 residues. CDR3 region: CASSLETSGYNEQFF. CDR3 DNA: TGTGCCAGCAGCTTAGAGACTAGCGGCTACAATGAGCAGTTCTTC.

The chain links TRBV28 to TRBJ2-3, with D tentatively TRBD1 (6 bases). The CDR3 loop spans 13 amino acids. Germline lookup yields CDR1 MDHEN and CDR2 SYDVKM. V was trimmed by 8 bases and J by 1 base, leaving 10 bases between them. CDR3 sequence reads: CASGRQGTDTQYF. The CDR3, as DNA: TGTGCCAGCGGCCGACAGGGCACAGATACGCAGTATTTT.

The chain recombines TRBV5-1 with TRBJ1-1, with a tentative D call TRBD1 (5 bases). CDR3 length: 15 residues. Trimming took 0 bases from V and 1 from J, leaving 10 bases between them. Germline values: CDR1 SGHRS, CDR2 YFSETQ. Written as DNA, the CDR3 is TGCGCCAGCAGCTTGGTGGGACCGGGGAACACTGAAGCTTTCTTT. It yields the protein CASSLVGPGNTEAFF.

DNA for the CDR3: TGTGCCAGCAGTGAACGAAAAACAAGGAGCTCCTACGAGCAGTACTTC. It encodes CASSERKTRSSYEQYF. This sequence joins TRBV2 and TRBJ2-7; D unclear. This CDR3 is 16 amino acids long. V dropped 2 bases and J dropped 0 bases, with 14 bases sitting between them. The germline CDR1 and CDR2 sequences are SNHLY and FYNNEI.

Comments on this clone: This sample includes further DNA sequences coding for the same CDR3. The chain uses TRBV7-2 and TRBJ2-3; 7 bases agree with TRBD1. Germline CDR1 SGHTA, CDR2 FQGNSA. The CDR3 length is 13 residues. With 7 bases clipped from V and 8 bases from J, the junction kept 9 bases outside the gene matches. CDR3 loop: CASTRNRGGTQYF. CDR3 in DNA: TGTGCCAGCACCAGAAACAGGGGTGGTACGCAGTATTTT.

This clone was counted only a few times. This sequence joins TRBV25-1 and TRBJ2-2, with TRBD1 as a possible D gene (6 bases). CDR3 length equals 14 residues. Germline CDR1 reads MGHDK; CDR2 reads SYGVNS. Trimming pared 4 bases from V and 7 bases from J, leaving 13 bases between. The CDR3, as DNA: TGTGCCAGCAGTGTGGGCAGGGGCATCGGGGAGCTGTTTTTT. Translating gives CASSVGRGIGELFF. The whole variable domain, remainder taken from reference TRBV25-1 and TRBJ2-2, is EADIYQTPRYLVIGTGKKITLECSQTMGHDKMYWYQQDPGMELHLIHYSYGVNSTEKGDLSSESTVSRIRTEHFPLTLESARPSHTSQYLCASSVGRGIGELFFGEGSRLTVL.

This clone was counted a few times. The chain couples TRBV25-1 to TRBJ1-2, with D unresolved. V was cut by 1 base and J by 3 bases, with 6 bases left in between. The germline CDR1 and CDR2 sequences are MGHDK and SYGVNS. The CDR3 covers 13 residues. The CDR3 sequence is CASSEFKDYGYTF. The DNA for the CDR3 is TGTGCCAGCAGTGAATTTAAAGACTATGGCTACACCTTC.

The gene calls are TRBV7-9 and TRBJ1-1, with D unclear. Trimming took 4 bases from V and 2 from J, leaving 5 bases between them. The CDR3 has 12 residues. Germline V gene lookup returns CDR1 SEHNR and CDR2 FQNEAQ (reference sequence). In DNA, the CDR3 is TGTGCCAGCAGCTGGACCAACACTGAAGCTTTCTTT. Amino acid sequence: CASSWTNTEAFF.

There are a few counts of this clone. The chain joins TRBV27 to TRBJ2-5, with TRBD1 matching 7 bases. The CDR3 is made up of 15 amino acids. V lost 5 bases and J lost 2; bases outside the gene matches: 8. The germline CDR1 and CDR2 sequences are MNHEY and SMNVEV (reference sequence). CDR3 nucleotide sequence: TGTGCCAGCAGTCGCGGTGACAGGGCACAAGAGACCCAGTACTTC. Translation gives CASSRGDRAQETQYF.

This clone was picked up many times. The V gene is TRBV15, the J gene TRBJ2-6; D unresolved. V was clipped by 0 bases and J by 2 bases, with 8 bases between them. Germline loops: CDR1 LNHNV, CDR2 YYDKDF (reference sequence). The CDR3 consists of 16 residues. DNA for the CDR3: TGTGCCACCAGCAGAGATCGGTCACCTGGGGCCAACGTCCTGACTTTC. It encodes CATSRDRSPGANVLTF.